Shown below are 24 T cell receptor beta chains from a single sample sequenced in a study of blood T cell repertoires in COVID-19. Profiled with immunoSEQ multiplex PCR; TCRdb holds only in-frame clones, not every one. Among some 200,000 clones listed, around nine tenths were seen once. Sequencing was performed on peripheral blood. These receptors originate from a man in his forties or fifties with active or convalescent COVID-19.

This chain joins TRBV3-1 (or the pseudogene TRBV3-2) and TRBJ1-2; TRBD1 matches at 7 bases. V lost 4 bases, J lost 5 bases, and 7 bases stayed unmatched. The CDR3 consists of 14 residues. CDR1 and CDR2 from the germline V gene are LGHDT and YNNKEL (reference sequence). The CDR3 is CASSPGQEGYGYTF. The CDR3 DNA sequence: TGTGCCAGCAGCCCCGGACAGGAAGGATATGGCTACACCTTC.

The genes are TRBV27 and TRBJ1-1, with D perhaps TRBD1 (6 bases). This CDR3 is 13 amino acids long. CDR1 and CDR2 (germline): MNHEY, SMNVEV (reference sequence). The V end lost 6 bases, the J end lost 0 bases, and 8 bases lay between the germline ends. CDR3 sequence: CASSRTVNTEAFF. Written as DNA, the CDR3 is TGTGCCAGCAGCCGGACAGTGAACACTGAAGCTTTCTTT.

The rearrangement joins TRBV10-3 to TRBJ1-1; 9 bases map to TRBD1. With V trimmed by 6 bases and J by 0 bases, 2 bases remained unmatched. CDR3 length equals 14 residues. Per germline, CDR1 ENHRY and CDR2 SYGVKD. The CDR3 nucleotides are TGTGCCATCAGACGACAGGGGGTGAACACTGAAGCTTTCTTT. This codes for CAIRRQGVNTEAFF.

This rearrangement joins TRBV6-5 to TRBJ2-2, with 8 bases matching TRBD1. V was pared by 10 bases and J by 5 bases, with 3 bases of the junction left unmatched. Germline V CDR1 and CDR2: MNHEY, SVGAGI. The CDR3 runs 12 residues. CDR3 in amino acids: CATGQGTGELFF. Written as DNA, the CDR3 is TGTGCCACCGGACAGGGTACCGGGGAGCTGTTTTTT.

V and J are TRBV18 and TRBJ2-7, with D possibly matching TRBD1 (6 bases). V shed 2 bases and J shed 4 bases, with 9 bases lying between them. This CDR3 is built from 13 residues. Germline CDR1 reads KGHSH; CDR2 reads LQKENI. This CDR3 reads CASSPGTGYEQYF. DNA for the CDR3: TGTGCCAGCTCACCAGGCACAGGGTACGAGCAGTACTTC.

This sequence joins TRBV7-2 and TRBJ2-5; D call uncertain. V lost 1 base to trimming and J lost 1 base, with 13 bases between them. CDR1 SGHTA and CDR2 FQGNSA come from the germline V gene. There are 16 residues in the CDR3. The CDR3 sequence is CASSLVVRLGQETQYF. As DNA, the CDR3 is TGTGCCAGCAGCTTAGTGGTCAGGCTGGGCCAAGAGACCCAGTACTTC.

V and J are TRBV4-2 and TRBJ1-3; D remains unclear. V lost 0 bases to trimming and J lost 0 bases, with 6 bases between them. Germline values: CDR1 LGHNA, CDR2 YNFKEQ. This CDR3 has 15 residues. Written as DNA, the CDR3 is TGTGCCAGCAGCCAAGATGGGCTCTCTGGAAACACCATATATTTT. Its protein product is CASSQDGLSGNTIYF.

This chain joins TRBV30 and TRBJ2-7; TRBD2 matches 8 bases. Per germline, CDR1 GTSNPN and CDR2 SVGIG (reference sequence). The CDR3 loop spans 23 amino acids. V dropped 5 bases and J dropped 7; count of bases not matched to a gene: 40. The CDR3: CAWSLRASGRQSPRSPDRVEQYF. The CDR3 DNA reads as TGTGCCTGGTCCCTCCGGGCTAGCGGGCGACAGTCTCCTAGAAGTCCTGATCGGGTAGAGCAGTACTTC.

This rearrangement joins TRBV19 to TRBJ2-4; D might be TRBD1 (5 bases). This CDR3 contains 14 residues. The V and J ends lost 7 bases and 9 bases respectively, with 19 bases between them. Germline CDR1 LNHDA, CDR2 SQIVND (reference sequence). The CDR3 protein is CASKGAGRFSIQYF. For the CDR3, the DNA is TGTGCCAGTAAAGGGGCAGGGCGGTTTTCCATTCAGTACTTC.

The chain combines TRBV11-2 with TRBJ1-4, with D tentatively TRBD1 (5 bases). Trimming removed 4 bases from V and 5 bases from J, with 11 bases in between. Germline CDR1 is SGHAT and CDR2 is FQNNGV. The CDR3 covers 14 residues. The CDR3 nucleotides are TGTGCCAGCAGCTCCGGGAGGGACAATGAAAAACTGTTTTTT. This sequence encodes CASSSGRDNEKLFF.

The chain employs TRBV4-1 and TRBJ2-5; possible D gene TRBD2, 6 bases. V was pared by 0 bases and J by 2 bases, with 10 bases between. CDR3 length: 15 residues. Germline loops: CDR1 MGHRA, CDR2 YSYEKL. CDR3 DNA sequence: TGCGCCAGCAGCCAAGATCGGGGAGGACAAGAGACCCAGTACTTC. The encoded protein is CASSQDRGGQETQYF.

A single count supports this clone. The gene calls are TRBV9 and TRBJ2-5; 14 bases are shared with TRBD2. Germline V gene lookup returns CDR1 SGDLS and CDR2 YYNGEE. V shed 0 bases and J 4 bases; nucleotides not matched to a gene: 2. The CDR3 runs to 16 residues. Here the CDR3 DNA reads TGTGCCAGCAGCGTAGTCGGGACTAGCGGGGGAGAGACCCAGTACTTC. Amino acid sequence: CASSVVGTSGGETQYF. The full variable domain, in which reference TRBV9 and TRBJ2-5 provide the parts outside the CDR3, is DSGVTQTPKHLITATGQRVTLRCSPRSGDLSVYWYQQSLDQGLQFLIQYYNGEERAKGNILERFSAQQFPDLHSELNLSSLELGDSALYFCASSVVGTSGGETQYFGPGTRLLVL.

The CDR3 loop is CASSTTGNEKLFF. CDR3 bases: TGTGCCAGCAGCACGACAGGGAATGAAAAACTGTTTTTT. The rearrangement uses TRBV2 and TRBJ1-4; 7 nucleotides agree with TRBD1. V lost 6 bases, J lost 5 bases, and 3 bases stayed unmatched. This CDR3 region has 13 residues. Per the germline V gene, CDR1 is SNHLY and CDR2 is FYNNEI. Based on the CDR3 plus reference TRBV2 and TRBJ1-4, the full variable domain is EPEVTQTPSHQVTQMGQEVILRCVPISNHLYFYWYRQILGQKVEFLVSFYNNEISEKSEIFDDQFSVERPDGSNFTLKIRSTKLEDSAMYFCASSTTGNEKLFFGSGTQLSVL.

The chain uses TRBV3-1 (or the pseudogene TRBV3-2) and TRBJ2-3; D call uncertain. The CDR3 consists of 14 residues. Germline CDR1 reads LGHDT; CDR2 reads YNNKEL (reference sequence). Trimming took off 1 base at V and 4 bases at J, with 9 bases between the two ends. For the CDR3, the DNA is TGTGCCAGCAGCCAAGGCCTAGTGTCAGATACGCAGTATTTT. This translates into CASSQGLVSDTQYF.

The genes are TRBV28 and TRBJ1-5, with 7 bases identical to TRBD1. The CDR3 is 14 residues long. The germline V gene has CDR1 MDHEN and CDR2 SYDVKM. Losses at the gene ends were 6 bases for V and 2 bases for J; bases not matched to a gene: 4. CDR3 coding DNA: TGTGCCAGCAGACAGGGGTCTGGCAATCAGCCCCAGCATTTT. Translation gives CASRQGSGNQPQHF.

The chain recombines TRBV13 with TRBJ2-7; unclear D gene. Germline V gene data show CDR1 as PRHDT and CDR2 as FYEKMQ (reference sequence). This CDR3 region has 13 residues. V lost 8 bases, J lost 1 base, and 12 bases lay in between. CDR3 residues: CASGYTGSYEQYF. The CDR3 bases are TGTGCCAGCGGATATACGGGTTCCTACGAGCAGTACTTC. Drawing the rest from reference TRBV13 and TRBJ2-7, the complete variable domain is AAGVIQSPRHLIKEKRETATLKCYPIPRHDTVYWYQQGPGQDPQFLISFYEKMQSDKGSIPDRFSAQQFSDYHSELNMSSLELGDSALYFCASGYTGSYEQYFGPGTRLTVT.

V and J are TRBV11-1 and TRBJ1-2; perhaps TRBD1 as D (6 bases). The CDR3 loop spans 12 amino acids. Germline V gene data show CDR1 as SGHAT and CDR2 as FQDESV (reference sequence). Trimming removed 4 bases from V and 10 bases from J, with 13 bases in between. CDR3 bases: TGTGCCAGCAGCTCCACAGGGTTCGACTACACCTTC. The encoded protein is CASSSTGFDYTF.

This clone has a single count. The V call is TRBV2, the J call TRBJ1-1, with 9 bases lining up with TRBD1. Germline values: CDR1 SNHLY, CDR2 FYNNEI. This CDR3 is built from 14 residues. The J segment lost 4 bases and the V segment lost 4 bases, leaving 4 bases of the junction unmatched. The CDR3 protein is CASSGTGEGTEAFF. The CDR3 bases are TGTGCCAGCAGTGGGACAGGGGAAGGCACTGAAGCTTTCTTT.

As regards this clone: This specimen includes other DNA sequences encoding the same CDR3. This chain connects TRBV4-1 to TRBJ1-5, with D possibly matching TRBD1 (5 bases). The V end was cut by 0 bases, the J end by 5 bases, with 11 bases between. The CDR3 is made up of 15 amino acids. The germline gives CDR1 MGHRA, CDR2 YSYEKL. The CDR3, as DNA: TGCGCCAGCAGCCAAGATCGGGCGGGGGATCAGCCCCAGCATTTT. Translating it yields CASSQDRAGDQPQHF.

The V call is TRBV6-2 or TRBV6-3, the J call TRBJ1-3; D is perhaps TRBD1 (6 bases). Germline assignment: CDR1 MNHEY and CDR2 SVGEGT. The V gene lost 5 bases and the J gene lost 0 bases, with 14 bases spanning the gap. The CDR3 has 16 amino acids. The CDR3 DNA reads as TGTGCCAGCAGTCACCGGGACACTTACTCTGGAAACACCATATATTTT. Amino acids: CASSHRDTYSGNTIYF.

The rearrangement uses TRBV5-1 and TRBJ2-2, with 9 bases lining up with TRBD2. Losses at the gene ends were 2 bases for V and 6 bases for J; bases not matched to a gene: 5. The germline gives CDR1 SGHRS, CDR2 YFSETQ. The CDR3 has 15 residues. The CDR3, as DNA: TGCGCCAGCAGCTTAACCAGCGGGGGGTCCGGGGAGCTGTTTTTT. It yields the protein CASSLTSGGSGELFF.

This chain links TRBV30 with TRBJ1-1; D is possibly TRBD1 (6 bases). Germline-derived CDR1 and CDR2 are GTSNPN and SVGIG (reference sequence). This CDR3 spans 14 amino acids. Trimming took 5 bases from V and 3 from J, leaving 16 bases between them. CDR3 coding DNA: TGTGCCTGGGCCGACAGGTGGCTATACACTGAAGCTTTCTTT. Translation gives CAWADRWLYTEAFF.

The chain recombines TRBV14 with TRBJ2-2; no clear D gene. CDR3 length equals 13 residues. Looked up from germline, CDR1 is SGHDN and CDR2 is FVKESK. Trimming removed 0 bases from V and 6 bases from J, with 5 bases in between. CDR3: CASSQEAAGELFF. CDR3 nucleotide sequence: TGTGCCAGCAGCCAAGAGGCGGCCGGGGAGCTGTTTTTT.

This chain links TRBV3-1 (or the pseudogene TRBV3-2) with TRBJ2-5, with 10 bases matching TRBD2. Germline loops: CDR1 LGHDT, CDR2 YNNKEL (reference sequence). The CDR3 is 16 amino acids. J lost 2 bases, V lost 2 bases, and 5 bases had no gene match. The CDR3 here is CASSQRKRGGQETQYF. In nucleotides, the CDR3 is TGTGCCAGCAGCCAACGGAAGCGGGGGGGACAAGAGACCCAGTACTTC.